This T cell receptor beta chain was recorded in a study of T cell responses to AZD1222 COVID-19 vaccine. Broader study findings: With two AZD1222 doses given, Spike-specific TCR breadth and depth both rose. Without day 14 samples, only post-peak T cell repertoires were studied.

The CDR3 contains 12 residues. Germline CDR1 is MNHEY and CDR2 is SMNVEV (reference sequence). The V end lost 3 bases, the J end lost 6 bases, and 8 bases lay between the germline ends. This clone was counted between two and nine times. What it recognizes is unknown. Sequencing was performed with immunoSEQ multiplex PCR; in TCRdb, only in-frame clones are kept and a portion is missing. The repertoire includes around 99,000 clones, 90% to 95% of them detected once, and 7.5% to 9.5% sits in the top ten. The receptor was isolated from an adult who received the AZD1222 COVID-19 vaccine. The starting material was peripheral blood, obtained 28 days after the second AZD1222 dose. The chain joins TRBV27 to TRBJ1-1; D is undetermined. CDR3 in amino acids: CASSFTIPEAFF. CDR3 DNA sequence: TGTGCCAGCAGTTTCACAATACCTGAAGCTTTCTTT.